This is a list of T cell receptor beta chains from one sample in a study of CD8 T cells in ankylosing spondylitis. TCRdb reanalysed the 5' RACE reads using MiXCR and keeps one entry per CDR3 protein. This repertoire shows 40,000 or so distinct CDR3 sequences, approximately 10% found once; its top ten account for 16%. Source material: blood, either unsorted or a sorted T cell fraction (not recorded which). Source of these receptors: a male donor with ankylosing spondylitis or in good health (not recorded which). CDR3s include the opening cysteine and the closing phenylalanine or tryptophan. The D gene is left open where the match is weak. Only some rows state a clone size, as once, few, many or a class for expanded clones.

cdr3_aa,cdr3_nt,d_call,j_call,clone_size,v_call
CASTTSGPHTGELFF,TGTGCCAGCACAACCAGTGGTCCCCACACCGGGGAGCTGTTTTTT,NA,TRBJ2-2,many,TRBV11-2
CAISEPEGTGGNIQYF,TGTGCCATCAGTGAGCCGGAGGGGACAGGGGGAAACATTCAGTACTTC,TRBD1,TRBJ2-4,NA,TRBV10-3
CASSVGGSSDPVLTF,TGTGCCAGCAGCGTTGGAGGGTCCAGTGACCCCGTCCTGACTTTC,NA,TRBJ2-6,many,TRBV9
CASSTRQGTTDTQYF,TGTGCCAGTAGTACCCGACAGGGGACCACAGATACGCAGTATTTT,TRBD1,TRBJ2-3,NA,TRBV19
CSARDHQLNTGELFF,TGCAGTGCTAGAGATCACCAGCTCAACACCGGGGAGCTGTTTTTT,NA,TRBJ2-2,many,TRBV20-1
CASSPGGGLNEKLFF,TGCGCCAGCAGCCCTGGAGGAGGTCTTAATGAAAAACTGTTTTTT,NA,TRBJ1-4,many,TRBV5-1
CATSREGTEAFF,TGTGCCACCAGCAGAGAGGGAACTGAAGCTTTCTTT,NA,TRBJ1-1,many,TRBV15
CSARDQGGVFTGELFF,TGCAGTGCTAGAGATCAGGGTGGGGTATTCACCGGGGAGCTGTTTTTT,NA,TRBJ2-2,many,TRBV20-1
CASSWGLAVSYEQYF,TGTGCCAGCAGCTGGGGACTAGCGGTGTCCTACGAGCAGTACTTC,TRBD2,TRBJ2-7,many,TRBV7-2
CATRDSPYNEQFF,TGTGCCACCCGGGACTCGCCTTACAATGAGCAGTTCTTC,NA,TRBJ2-1,NA,TRBV6-1
CASSFRQAGSPLHF,TGTGCCAGCAGCTTCCGACAGGCGGGTTCACCCCTCCACTTT,NA,TRBJ1-6,many,TRBV7-2
CSASSGPGANVLTF,TGCAGCGCCAGCTCAGGACCTGGGGCCAACGTCCTGACTTTC,NA,TRBJ2-6,many,TRBV29-1
CASATLGSHTDTQYF,TGCGCCAGCGCGACACTGGGGTCCCACACAGATACGCAGTATTTT,NA,TRBJ2-3,many,TRBV5-1
CASSHDGYEQYF,TGTGCCAGCAGCCACGACGGCTACGAGCAGTACTTC,NA,TRBJ2-7,NA,TRBV11-2
CASRQGAVETQYF,TGTGCCAGCAGACAGGGGGCCGTTGAGACCCAGTACTTC,TRBD1,TRBJ2-5,NA,TRBV19
CASSEGLAGSYEQYF,TGCGCCAGCAGTGAGGGACTAGCGGGGTCCTACGAGCAGTACTTC,TRBD2,TRBJ2-7,many,TRBV10-1
CSAVTEGEKLFF,TGCAGTGCTGTAACGGAGGGGGAAAAACTGTTTTTT,NA,TRBJ1-4,many,TRBV20-1
CASSKFGQTYEQYF,TGTGCCAGCAGTAAGTTTGGGCAGACCTACGAGCAGTACTTC,NA,TRBJ2-7,NA,TRBV19
CASSYNRLQGLQETQYF,TGTGCCAGCAGCTACAACCGACTACAGGGCCTCCAAGAGACCCAGTACTTC,NA,TRBJ2-5,many,TRBV11-2
CASSFSTDTQYF,TGTGCCAGCAGTTTTAGCACAGATACGCAGTATTTT,NA,TRBJ2-3,many,TRBV12-3/TRBV12-4
CASSGRTSGSADTQYF,TGTGCCAGCAGCGGCAGGACTAGCGGGAGTGCAGATACGCAGTATTTT,TRBD2,TRBJ2-3,many,TRBV7-2
CASSQDFPSVGDIQYF,TGTGCCAGCAGCCAAGACTTCCCCTCGGTAGGGGACATTCAGTACTTC,NA,TRBJ2-4,many,TRBV3-1
CASTTQNYGYTF,TGTGCCAGTACTACACAAAACTATGGCTACACCTTC,NA,TRBJ1-2,few,TRBV19
CASSSTSQNTGELFF,TGCGCCAGCAGCTCGACTAGCCAGAACACCGGGGAGCTGTTTTTT,TRBD2,TRBJ2-2,many,TRBV5-1
CATSRGLGADNEQFF,TGTGCCACCTCAAGAGGGTTGGGGGCCGACAATGAGCAGTTCTTC,NA,TRBJ2-1,many,TRBV9
CASSQGAEAFF,TGTGCCAGCAGCCAGGGGGCTGAAGCTTTCTTT,TRBD1,TRBJ1-1,many,TRBV6-2/TRBV6-3
CASSESGTYNEQFF,TGTGCCAGCAGCGAAAGCGGGACCTACAATGAGCAGTTCTTC,TRBD2,TRBJ2-1,NA,TRBV5-6
CASSLALAGHQETQYF,TGTGCCAGCAGCTTAGCACTAGCGGGGCACCAAGAGACCCAGTACTTC,TRBD2,TRBJ2-5,many,TRBV7-9
CASSLGLASGELFF,TGTGCCAGCAGCTTAGGACTAGCTAGCGGGGAGCTGTTTTTT,TRBD2,TRBJ2-2,NA,TRBV7-3
CASSPEFGGGYEQYF,TGTGCCAGCTCCCCCGAGTTTGGGGGCGGTTACGAGCAGTACTTC,NA,TRBJ2-7,few,TRBV18
CSVQGGSTYNEQFF,TGCAGCGTTCAGGGCGGGAGTACGTACAATGAGCAGTTCTTC,TRBD2,TRBJ2-1,many,TRBV29-1
CASSSSGQLNNEQFF,TGTGCCAGCAGTTCCTCGGGACAGCTAAACAATGAGCAGTTCTTC,TRBD1,TRBJ2-1,many,TRBV6-5
CASAPGGVYQETQYF,TGTGCTAGTGCCCCCGGGGGGGTTTACCAAGAGACCCAGTACTTC,TRBD2,TRBJ2-5,many,TRBV12-5
CSASPRTFLYNEQFF,TGCAGTGCTAGCCCGCGCACATTCCTTTACAATGAGCAGTTCTTC,NA,TRBJ2-1,many,TRBV20-1
CASSLERQGSQPQHF,TGTGCCAGCAGCTTGGAAAGACAGGGAAGTCAGCCCCAGCATTTT,TRBD1,TRBJ1-5,NA,TRBV5-5
CASSLRLVGDGELFF,TGTGCCAGCAGCCTTCGACTAGTAGGCGACGGGGAGCTGTTTTTT,NA,TRBJ2-2,NA,TRBV3-1
CASSLGLGNQPQHF,TGTGCCAGCAGCTTAGGTCTGGGCAATCAGCCCCAGCATTTT,NA,TRBJ1-5,many,TRBV11-2
CASSSWEEGYEQYF,TGTGCCAGCAGTTCTTGGGAGGAGGGCTACGAGCAGTACTTC,NA,TRBJ2-7,many,TRBV12-3/TRBV12-4
CASSPPGSYGYTF,TGTGCCAGCAGCCCGCCAGGGTCCTATGGCTACACCTTC,NA,TRBJ1-2,many,TRBV11-2
CASSEGGYEQYF,TGCGCCAGCAGTGAGGGGGGATACGAGCAGTACTTC,NA,TRBJ2-7,many,TRBV10-2
CSAKQGAGNTIYF,TGCAGTGCTAAACAGGGGGCTGGAAACACCATATATTTT,TRBD1,TRBJ1-3,many,TRBV20-1
CSASDRGQETQYF,TGCAGTGCTTCCGACAGGGGGCAAGAGACCCAGTACTTC,TRBD1,TRBJ2-5,NA,TRBV20-1
CASSLEAAKTDTQYF,TGCGCCAGCAGCTTGGAGGCTGCTAAAACAGATACGCAGTATTTT,NA,TRBJ2-3,few,TRBV5-1
CASSQGRAGLGTGELFF,TGTGCCAGCAGCCAAGGAAGAGCGGGATTGGGCACCGGGGAGCTGTTTTTT,TRBD2,TRBJ2-2,many,TRBV3-1
CMGPGEQYF,TGCATGGGGCCGGGAGAGCAGTACTTC,NA,TRBJ2-7,many,TRBV20-1
CASSTTPAGDSYEQYF,TGTGCCAGCAGCACAACCCCAGCGGGAGACTCCTACGAGCAGTACTTC,TRBD2,TRBJ2-7,many,TRBV7-2